One and the same sample provided the 7 T cell receptor beta chains below, sequenced in a study of control samples from healthy donors and cancer patients. Clones were read by immunoSEQ multiplex PCR, and TCRdb kept only the in-frame ones, dropping some. The sample carries roughly 63,000 clones, 92% recorded once. Sequencing was performed on PBMCs. All receptors derive from a man aged 35 to 55 with colorectal cancer.

The sample holds one count of this clone. This sequence joins TRBV19 and TRBJ1-5; TRBD1 aligns across 8 bases. V dropped 6 bases and J dropped 1; count of bases not matched to a gene: 17. The CDR3 is 19 amino acids. Germline values: CDR1 LNHDA, CDR2 SQIVND (reference sequence). As DNA, the CDR3 is TGTGCCAGTAGCTTCCCGGGACAGGTCAATTTAGGGAGCAATCAGCCCCAGCATTTT. Amino acids: CASSFPGQVNLGSNQPQHF.

The chain joins TRBV5-8 to TRBJ2-2, with D unclear. Germline CDR1 is SGHTS and CDR2 is YDEGEE. This CDR3 comprises 15 residues. Trimming cost V 3 bases and J 7 bases, with 16 bases left between them. CDR3: CASSSTSALIGELFF. In DNA, the CDR3 is TGTGCCAGCAGCTCCACCTCGGCACTCATCGGGGAGCTGTTTTTT.

The gene calls are TRBV7-9 and TRBJ1-2, with 8 positions matching TRBD1. Germline V gene sequence: CDR1 SEHNR, CDR2 FQNEAQ (reference sequence). The junction had 4 bases not matched to a gene; V was cut back by 2 bases and J by 8 bases. The CDR3 spans 13 residues. This CDR3 reads CASSLTGGRGYTF. The CDR3 nucleotides are TGTGCCAGCAGCTTAACAGGGGGACGGGGCTACACCTTC.

This chain uses TRBV7-9 with TRBJ2-2, with 8 bases identical to TRBD1. The germline V gene encodes CDR1 SEHNR and CDR2 FQNEAQ (reference sequence). Trimming cost V 4 bases and J 1 base; bases outside gene matches: 2. This CDR3 is built from 15 residues. The CDR3 region is CASSSDRGNTGELFF. In DNA form, the CDR3 reads TGTGCCAGCAGCTCAGACAGGGGGAACACCGGGGAGCTGTTTTTT.

This chain joins TRBV12-3 or TRBV12-4 and TRBJ2-7; D possibly uses TRBD1 or TRBD2 (5 bases each). The V gene lost 5 bases and the J gene lost 2 bases, with 10 bases spanning the gap. The CDR3 consists of 13 residues. This chain's CDR3 is CASSMGPTYEQYF. For the CDR3, the DNA is TGTGCCAGCAGTATGGGACCGACCTACGAGCAGTACTTC.

The V and J genes are TRBV15 and TRBJ2-5, with 7 bases matching TRBD2. V trimming: 2 bases; J trimming: 2 bases; junction bases outside the gene matches: 5. Germline V gene lookup returns CDR1 LNHNV and CDR2 YYDKDF (reference sequence). This CDR3 spans 15 amino acids. CDR3 bases: TGTGCCACCAGCAGACCTGGGACTATTCAAGAGACCCAGTACTTC. This gives the protein CATSRPGTIQETQYF. The variable domain in full, completed from reference TRBV15 and TRBJ2-5, reads DAMVIQNPRYQVTQFGKPVTLSCSQTLNHNVMYWYQQKSSQAPKLLFHYYDKDFNNEADTPDNFQSRRPNTSFCFLDIRSPGLGDTAMYLCATSRPGTIQETQYFGPGTRLLVL.

The chain has TRBV30 and TRBJ2-7, with 9 bases that match TRBD2. The CDR3 is made up of 15 amino acids. Germline CDR1 GTSNPN, CDR2 SVGIG (reference sequence). V shed 4 bases and J 2 bases; nucleotides not matched to a gene: 9. Here the CDR3 DNA reads TGTGCCTGGAAACCGACTAGCGGACGAACCTACGAGCAGTACTTC. This translates into CAWKPTSGRTYEQYF.